This T cell receptor beta chain was recorded in a study of radiotherapy plus CTLA-4 blockade in lung cancer. Whole-study context: Objective responses were observed in around 17% of patients, and disease control was achieved by 30% to 40%.

Ipilimumab CTLA-4 blockade and focal radiation were given to patients with chemo-refractory metastatic non-small-cell lung cancer. This clone occurred a few times. Its specificity is unknown. The CDR3 is 15 amino acids. Germline loops: CDR1 SGHVS, CDR2 FQNEAQ. Trimming shortened V by 5 bases and J by 10 bases, and 21 bases separated the two germline ends. Study findings and constraints: Subsequent to radiotherapy plus ipilimumab, tumor-derived TCR clones underwent expansion in blood. The authors reported that early blood T cell clone dynamics, with interferon-beta, best predicted response.

Generated by immunoSEQ multiplex PCR, the TCRdb table keeps only in-frame clones and is missing some. In the table there are about 38,000 clones, approximately 86% of which are singletons. The TCR was taken from a human donor with non-small cell lung cancer whose response to radiotherapy plus ipilimumab could not be evaluated. This sequence joins TRBV7-8 and TRBJ2-1, with a possible D match to TRBD2 (5 bases). Sequencing was performed on peripheral blood, taken from a patient treated with radiotherapy plus ipilimumab. The CDR3 sequence: CASSQWEIGLGEQFF. For the CDR3, the DNA is TGTGCCAGCAGCCAATGGGAGATAGGGCTGGGCGAGCAGTTCTTC.